This T cell receptor (beta chain) was captured by sequencing in a study of T cell responses to AZD1222 COVID-19 vaccine. Background on the study: Second-dose intervals of approximately 4 or approximately 12 weeks were pooled.

Trimming left V 0 bases short and J 2 bases short, with 7 bases between. The CDR3 consists of 14 residues. The V gene's germline CDR1 is LNHDA and CDR2 SQIVND (reference sequence). This clone has only one observation. The antigen is undetermined. Clones were sequenced by immunoSEQ multiplex PCR, and TCRdb holds only the in-frame ones, with some missing. Altogether over 85,000 clones are present, about 88% being singletons, with the ten largest covering around 1.6%. General study points: CD4 TCRs covered the whole spike, strongest at regions 160-218 and 743-854. The donor cohort was predominantly white British with a female majority, and clonal diversity may have been underestimated.

The sequence was collected from an adult in good health. The source material was peripheral blood, sampled on day 0 of AZD1222 vaccination. J is TRBJ1-2 and V is TRBV19; unclear D gene. The CDR3: CASSIETGNYGYTF. The CDR3 DNA follows: TGTGCCAGTAGTATAGAAACGGGGAACTATGGCTACACCTTC.